This T cell receptor (beta chain) originates from a study of cytomegalovirus exposure and HLA in healthy donors. Concerning this clone itself: Its antigen is currently unknown.

Broader study findings: Likely technical artifact: a cluster of highly shared sequence variants.

Researchers ran the PCR with 60 Vbeta and 13 Jbeta primers. Sequencing was performed with immunoSEQ multiplex PCR; in TCRdb, only in-frame clones are kept and a portion is missing. The table includes about 160,000 clones, roughly 80% detected once. Trimming shortened V by 4 bases and J by 4 bases, and 8 bases separated the two germline ends. The CDR3 contains 12 residues. CDR1 is SNHLY and CDR2 is FYNNEI in the germline V gene. This chain uses TRBV2 with TRBJ2-7; D gene uncertain. This clonotype was sampled from a human donor in good health. The sample taken for sequencing was PBMCs. CDR3 bases: TGTGCCAGCAGTGTTGCCGGTTACGAGCAGTACTTC. Protein: CASSVAGYEQYF. Drawing the rest from reference TRBV2 and TRBJ2-7, the complete variable domain is EPEVTQTPSHQVTQMGQEVILRCVPISNHLYFYWYRQILGQKVEFLVSFYNNEISEKSEIFDDQFSVERPDGSNFTLKIRSTKLEDSAMYFCASSVAGYEQYFGPGTRLTVT.